What follows is one T cell receptor (beta chain) and its context. V gave up 3 bases and J gave up 8 bases, with 23 bases separating them. Per germline, CDR1 SGHRS and CDR2 YFSETQ. The CDR3 contains 16 residues. The record originates from a study of blood T cell repertoires in COVID-19. Under the authors' procedure: The assay estimated nucleated cells by amplifying reference gene primers. Repertoires were generated with immunoSEQ multiplex PCR, while TCRdb's copy carries only in-frame clones and drops some. V and J calls and clone size are those listed in that table; D and trimming were worked out from the DNA. The table lists 55,000 to 80,000 clones, less than 80% of them singletons.

The TCR originated in a man aged 55 to 70 with acute or convalescent COVID-19. The V call is TRBV5-1, the J call TRBJ1-2; D perhaps matches TRBD1 (5 bases). What was sequenced was peripheral blood. The CDR3 loop is CASSWGLDTLGEGYTF. CDR3 nucleotides: TGCGCCAGCAGCTGGGGATTGGACACCCTAGGCGAGGGCTACACCTTC.